This T cell receptor beta chain appears in the sequencing data of a study of T cell repertoires in cytomegalovirus infection. Study overall: Well-studied HLA-B-restricted epitopes and recently identified HLA-C-restricted epitopes of CMV were both used in the study. TCR beta signatures that were public indicated CMV infection and matching HLA type.

TCRdb independently ran MiXCR on the reads; one entry per CDR3 protein. The sample holds under 200,000 distinct CDR3 sequences, roughly 21% seen once. Trimming stripped 4 bases from V and 2 bases from J, with 11 bases between. The germline V gene has CDR1 DFQATT and CDR2 SNEGSKA (reference sequence). The CDR3 loop spans 13 amino acids. Whole-study findings and limits: Clonotypes of TCR beta that were HLA-C-restricted and CMV-specific dominated the ex vivo response.

As regards this clonotype: Its antigen is unknown.

The specimen comprised CD8+ T cells from cultured PBMCs, sampled from culture after CMV antigen stimulation. The sequence was obtained from a human donor in good health (CMV status not recorded). Some clones in this sample may be carry-over from other donors' samples. The V gene is TRBV20-1, the J gene TRBJ2-5, with D tentatively TRBD1 (6 bases). CDR3 nucleotides: TGCAGTGCTAACCGGGACACACAAGAGACCCAGTACTTC. Amino acids: CSANRDTQETQYF.